The 15 T cell receptor beta chains reported below all come from one sample, sequenced in a study of early T cells in non-severe SARS-CoV-2 infection. TCRdb reprocessed the 5' RACE reads with MiXCR, giving one entry per CDR3 protein. The sample lists about 77,000 distinct CDR3 sequences; about 5% were seen once. The sequenced sample was whole blood, obtained at baseline. The source of these receptors is an adult who was a healthcare worker with PCR-confirmed SARS-CoV-2 infection or an uninfected control (not recorded which).

This clonotype has just a few counts. The chain employs TRBV7-9 and TRBJ1-3, with D maybe TRBD1 (5 bases). CDR3 size: 14 residues. CDR1 is SEHNR and CDR2 is FQNEAQ in the germline V gene (reference sequence). V was shortened by 1 base and J by 8 bases, with 12 bases between the two germline ends. The DNA for the CDR3 is TGTGCCAGCAGCTTAGGCGGGGCGAAAGACACCATATATTTT. This encodes CASSLGGAKDTIYF.

This clonotype has a handful of counts. This rearrangement joins TRBV12-3 or TRBV12-4 to TRBJ1-4; 9 bases match TRBD1. V shed 7 bases, J shed 1 base, and the junction held 10 bases outside the gene matches. CDR3 length: 17 residues. The CDR3 DNA reads as TGTGCCAGCACCCTGACAGGGGGGCGCTTAACTAATGAAAAACTGTTTTTT. This gives the protein CASTLTGGRLTNEKLFF.

This clonotype came up many times. The chain carries TRBV19 and TRBJ2-5; the match to TRBD2 covers 7 bases. V trimming: 5 bases; J trimming: 4 bases; junction bases outside the gene matches: 4. The CDR3 is made up of 13 amino acids. Per germline, CDR1 LNHDA and CDR2 SQIVND (reference sequence). The CDR3 sequence is CASSFSSGETQYF. DNA of the CDR3: TGTGCCAGTAGTTTTTCTAGCGGAGAGACCCAGTACTTC.

This clonotype was recorded many times. The chain uses TRBV21-1 and TRBJ1-2. TRBV21-1 is termed a pseudogene. The CDR3 sequence is 10 residues long. The DNA of the CDR3 is TGTGCCAGCAGCAAATCTCGCTACACCTTC. Its translation: CASSKSRYTF.

This clonotype has at least ten counts. CDR3 sequence (DNA): TGTGCCAGCAGCCCAAGCTCCCGGGACAGGGGGGCTTTCTTT. Amino acids: CASSPSSRDRGAFF. The chain links TRBV13 to TRBJ1-1; the match to TRBD1 covers 11 bases. The germline V gene encodes CDR1 PRHDT and CDR2 FYEKMQ (reference sequence). V lost 5 bases and J lost 11; bases outside the gene matches: 10. The CDR3 totals 14 residues. The whole variable domain, remainder taken from reference TRBV13 and TRBJ1-1, is AAGVIQSPRHLIKEKRETATLKCYPIPRHDTVYWYQQGPGQDPQFLISFYEKMQSDKGSIPDRFSAQQFSDYHSELNMSSLELGDSALYFCASSPSSRDRGAFFGQGTRLTVV.

This chain connects TRBV29-1 to TRBJ1-1; 8 nucleotides match TRBD1. Germline V gene sequence: CDR1 SQVTM, CDR2 ANQGSEA. The CDR3 runs 14 residues. V was clipped by 1 base and J by 4 bases; unmatched bases: 5. CDR3 sequence: CSVEGTGYRTEAFF. DNA of the CDR3: TGCAGCGTTGAAGGGACAGGGTACCGCACTGAAGCTTTCTTT. The full variable domain, its missing parts supplied by reference TRBV29-1 and TRBJ1-1, is SAVISQKPSRDICQRGTSLTIQCQVDSQVTMMFWYRQQPGQSLTLIATANQGSEATYESGFVIDKFPISRPNLTFSTLTVSNMSPEDSSIYLCSVEGTGYRTEAFFGQGTRLTVV.

This clonotype was observed at least ten times. The CDR3 loop reads CATSRGQSNTEAFF. The CDR3 DNA is TGTGCCACCAGCAGAGGACAATCCAACACTGAAGCTTTCTTT. The gene calls are TRBV15 and TRBJ1-1; D call uncertain. Trimming pared 1 base from V and 2 bases from J, leaving 8 bases between. CDR3 length equals 14 residues. CDR1 is LNHNV and CDR2 is YYDKDF in the germline V gene (reference sequence).

V is TRBV7-8 and J is TRBJ2-3, with D possibly TRBD1 on 5 matching bases. CDR1 is SGHVS, CDR2 FQNEAQ, per germline. V dropped 2 bases and J dropped 7 bases, with 16 bases sitting between them. The CDR3 is 15 residues long. The CDR3 DNA reads as TGTGCCAGCAGCTTAATGGCAGGGCCCGGTAATACGCAGTATTTT. It encodes CASSLMAGPGNTQYF.

This clonotype occurred many times. V usage is TRBV7-2 and J usage is TRBJ2-5, with D unclear. Germline V lookup: CDR1 SGHTA, CDR2 FQGNSA. The V gene lost 1 base and the J gene lost 3 bases, with 15 bases spanning the gap. The CDR3 runs to 16 residues. The CDR3 coding sequence is TGTGCCAGCAGCTTAGATCGGGCCAGACCGAAAGAGACCCAGTACTTC. Amino acid sequence: CASSLDRARPKETQYF.

This clonotype was observed at least ten times. The chain recombines TRBV5-6 with TRBJ2-7, with D possibly matching TRBD2 (5 bases). The V gene lost 2 bases and the J gene lost 6 bases, with 15 bases spanning the gap. CDR1 is SGHDT and CDR2 is YYEEEE in the germline V gene. The CDR3 consists of 14 residues. CDR3 residues: CASSFSPRGGEQYF. DNA for the CDR3: TGTGCCAGCAGCTTTTCACCCCGAGGAGGCGAGCAGTACTTC. Full variable domain (rest looked up from reference TRBV5-6 and TRBJ2-7): DAGVTQSPTHLIKTRGQQVTLRCSPKSGHDTVSWYQQALGQGPQFIFQYYEEEERQRGNFPDRFSGHQFPNYSSELNVNALLLGDSALYLCASSFSPRGGEQYFGPGTRLTVT.

V gene TRBV7-9 combines with J gene TRBJ1-5; D not resolved. CDR3 length equals 12 residues. Germline V CDR1 and CDR2: SEHNR, FQNEAQ (reference sequence). The V gene lost 10 bases and the J gene lost 7 bases, with 14 bases spanning the gap. Here the CDR3 DNA reads TGTGCCACCCAGGAGGCCGGCCAGCCCCAGCATTTT. Encoded protein: CATQEAGQPQHF. The variable domain in full, completed from reference TRBV7-9 and TRBJ1-5, reads DTGVSQNPRHKITKRGQNVTFRCDPISEHNRLYWYRQTLGQGPEFLTYFQNEAQLEKSRLLSDRFSAERPKGSFSTLEIQRTEQGDSAMYLCATQEAGQPQHFGDGTRLSIL.

There are a few counts of this clonotype. The CDR3 DNA follows: TGTGCCATCCAGGAACTCTCCTACAATGAGCAGTTCTTC. It specifies CAIQELSYNEQFF. This chain joins TRBV10-3 and TRBJ2-1; D not certain. The CDR3 loop spans 13 amino acids. Germline V gene lookup returns CDR1 ENHRY and CDR2 SYGVKD. Trimming took 8 bases from V and 0 from J, leaving 8 bases between them.

This clonotype was counted many times. The chain couples TRBV19 to TRBJ2-7; 8 bases are a match to TRBD1. The CDR3 is made up of 15 amino acids. V lost 3 bases to trimming and J lost 3 bases; unmatched junction nucleotides: 7. Per the germline V gene, CDR1 is LNHDA and CDR2 is SQIVND (reference sequence). CDR3 coding DNA: TGTGCCAGTAGTATTCCCGGGACAGGTAACTACGAGCAGTACTTC. It yields the protein CASSIPGTGNYEQYF.

This clonotype was counted ten times or more. The chain joins TRBV21-1 to TRBJ2-3. TRBV21-1 is a recognized pseudogene. The CDR3 is 14 amino acids. The CDR3 nucleotides are TGTGCCAGCAGCAAACCCAGAAAGACAGATACGCAGTATTTT. Encoded protein: CASSKPRKTDTQYF.

V is TRBV2 and J is TRBJ1-5; D is possibly TRBD1 (6 bases). The CDR3 consists of 15 residues. Deletions cut 4 bases from V and 1 base from J, with 11 bases between. Germline CDR1 SNHLY, CDR2 FYNNEI. For the CDR3, the DNA is TGTGCCAGCAGTGCGTTAAGGGGGAGCAATCAGCCCCAGCATTTT. Its protein is CASSALRGSNQPQHF.